This T cell receptor (beta chain) was identified during a study of shared clonotypes between healthy human individuals. Background on the study: Donors were a couple of women and a few men aged 18 to 49.

Measured with immunoSEQ multiplex PCR; TCRdb has only the in-frame clones, and not every one. The table includes 400,000 to 550,000 clones, around 80% detected once. Trimming shortened V by 4 bases and J by 2 bases, and 13 bases separated the two germline ends. The CDR3 consists of 14 residues. Germline CDR1 and CDR2: SGHRS and YFSETQ. The chain links TRBV5-1 to TRBJ2-7; D tentatively fits TRBD1 or TRBD2 (5 bases each). The specimen sequenced was PBMCs. The TCR was taken from a woman in her thirties or forties in good health. Some clones in this sample may be carry-over from other donors' samples. Written as DNA, the CDR3 is TGCGCCAGCAGCACGGGACGCATTACCTACGAGCAGTACTTC. Amino acids: CASSTGRITYEQYF.